The TCR beta chain under discussion was sequenced for a study of blood T cell repertoires in COVID-19. Data came from immunoSEQ multiplex PCR; TCRdb stores just in-frame clones and leaves some out. The table shows 220,000 or so clones, with about four fifths occurring only once. This CDR3 region has 14 residues. CDR1 and CDR2 from the germline V gene are MDHEN and SYDVKM. Trimming shortened V by 6 bases and J by 0 bases, and 11 bases separated the two germline ends. Sample: PBMCs or T cells enriched from blood (not recorded which). The source of this sequence is a woman in her thirties or forties with acute COVID-19. The J gene is TRBJ1-2, the V gene TRBV28; D is possibly TRBD1 (6 bases). CDR3 sequence reads: CASSPGVANYGYTF. The CDR3 DNA follows: TGTGCCAGCAGCCCAGGGGTAGCTAACTATGGCTACACCTTC.